A selection of T cell receptor beta chains follows, all from one sample in a study of blood T cell repertoires in COVID-19. Profiled with immunoSEQ multiplex PCR; TCRdb holds only in-frame clones, not every one. The sample has 100,000 to 150,000 clones, about four fifths seen once; the top ten hold approximately 12%. The specimen sequenced was peripheral blood. The receptors come from a man in his sixties with acute or convalescent COVID-19. CDR3s include the opening cysteine and the closing phenylalanine or tryptophan. The order of the fields is D gene, V gene, J gene, clone size, CDR3 protein. The D gene is left open where the match is weak. Rows give clone size only sometimes, using once, few, many, or a class for an expanded clone.

d_call: -
v_call: TRBV19
j_call: TRBJ2-1
clone_size: -
cdr3_aa: CASSTSRMIRRYNEQFF

d_call: TRBD1
v_call: TRBV29-1
j_call: TRBJ2-1
clone_size: -
cdr3_aa: CSAGTGAYNEQFF

d_call: -
v_call: TRBV7-2
j_call: TRBJ2-7
clone_size: -
cdr3_aa: CASSSPGNYYEQYF

d_call: -
v_call: TRBV18
j_call: TRBJ1-2
clone_size: -
cdr3_aa: CASSPREVVDGYTF

d_call: TRBD2
v_call: TRBV4-2
j_call: TRBJ2-1
clone_size: once
cdr3_aa: CASNRASGSDNEQFF

d_call: -
v_call: TRBV5-1
j_call: TRBJ2-1
clone_size: -
cdr3_aa: CASRGTGGDYNEQFF

d_call: TRBD2
v_call: TRBV19
j_call: TRBJ2-7
clone_size: -
cdr3_aa: CASTPGLAGDEQYF

d_call: -
v_call: TRBV12-3/TRBV12-4
j_call: TRBJ1-1
clone_size: -
cdr3_aa: CASSLDRAAEAFF

d_call: TRBD1
v_call: TRBV28
j_call: TRBJ1-1
clone_size: -
cdr3_aa: CASSLQTGFEAFF

d_call: TRBD1
v_call: TRBV5-4
j_call: TRBJ2-7
clone_size: -
cdr3_aa: CASSWGQDAYEQYF

d_call: TRBD2
v_call: TRBV2
j_call: TRBJ2-1
clone_size: -
cdr3_aa: CASSSSPGLAFF

d_call: TRBD2
v_call: TRBV5-1
j_call: TRBJ2-2
clone_size: -
cdr3_aa: CASSLTGTSRTGELFF

d_call: -
v_call: TRBV11-2
j_call: TRBJ1-5
clone_size: -
cdr3_aa: CASSSQGNQPQHF

d_call: TRBD2
v_call: TRBV5-1
j_call: TRBJ2-5
clone_size: -
cdr3_aa: CASSLSSGGQETQYF

d_call: TRBD1
v_call: TRBV29-1
j_call: TRBJ2-1
clone_size: -
cdr3_aa: CSVERGPGGSYNEQFF

d_call: TRBD1
v_call: TRBV7-2
j_call: TRBJ1-1
clone_size: -
cdr3_aa: CASSRTGSGTEAFF

d_call: TRBD2
v_call: TRBV6-6
j_call: TRBJ2-1
clone_size: -
cdr3_aa: CASSPLAGGYNEQFF

d_call: TRBD2
v_call: TRBV9
j_call: TRBJ2-2
clone_size: -
cdr3_aa: CASSAREGGGGELFF

d_call: TRBD1
v_call: TRBV5-8
j_call: TRBJ1-5
clone_size: -
cdr3_aa: CASSLGQESNQPQHF

d_call: TRBD1
v_call: TRBV5-1
j_call: TRBJ2-5
clone_size: -
cdr3_aa: CASGEGTAQETQYF

d_call: TRBD1
v_call: TRBV6-5
j_call: TRBJ2-7
clone_size: -
cdr3_aa: CASRGDRAYPYEQYF

d_call: TRBD1
v_call: TRBV27
j_call: TRBJ2-7
clone_size: -
cdr3_aa: CASSNRQGAWGEQYF

d_call: -
v_call: TRBV5-4
j_call: TRBJ2-7
clone_size: -
cdr3_aa: CASSRESYEQYF

d_call: -
v_call: TRBV5-1
j_call: TRBJ1-3
clone_size: -
cdr3_aa: CASSQTGSGIGNTIYF

d_call: TRBD1
v_call: TRBV6-5
j_call: TRBJ2-7
clone_size: -
cdr3_aa: CASSPPRDSYEQYF

d_call: TRBD1
v_call: TRBV5-4
j_call: TRBJ2-7
clone_size: -
cdr3_aa: CASSPATGGPWNEQYF

d_call: TRBD2
v_call: TRBV7-2
j_call: TRBJ2-1
clone_size: -
cdr3_aa: CASSRGLADGEQFF

d_call: -
v_call: TRBV18
j_call: TRBJ2-7
clone_size: -
cdr3_aa: CASSLVTGSYEQYF

d_call: TRBD1
v_call: TRBV5-8
j_call: TRBJ2-1
clone_size: once
cdr3_aa: CASSFGTGGRNEQFF

d_call: -
v_call: TRBV4-1
j_call: TRBJ1-2
clone_size: few
cdr3_aa: CASSPIGGNYGYTF

d_call: -
v_call: TRBV5-1
j_call: TRBJ2-7
clone_size: -
cdr3_aa: CASSSWTERDEQYF

d_call: TRBD1
v_call: TRBV5-1
j_call: TRBJ1-2
clone_size: once
cdr3_aa: CASSTTTGGGYGYTF

d_call: -
v_call: TRBV18
j_call: TRBJ1-5
clone_size: few
cdr3_aa: CASSPLPLSNQPQHF

d_call: TRBD2
v_call: TRBV2
j_call: TRBJ2-7
clone_size: once
cdr3_aa: CASSLGTSGSLYEQYF

d_call: -
v_call: TRBV2
j_call: TRBJ1-3
clone_size: -
cdr3_aa: CASKAGDSGNTIYF

d_call: TRBD2
v_call: TRBV11-2
j_call: TRBJ2-3
clone_size: once
cdr3_aa: CASGRLAGGTDTQYF

d_call: -
v_call: TRBV7-9
j_call: TRBJ1-1
clone_size: -
cdr3_aa: CASSLRGGRETEAFF

d_call: -
v_call: TRBV6-5
j_call: TRBJ1-5
clone_size: -
cdr3_aa: CASSTDAHQPQHF

d_call: TRBD2
v_call: TRBV7-6
j_call: TRBJ2-5
clone_size: many
cdr3_aa: CASSTRTSGGRWAQYF

d_call: TRBD1
v_call: TRBV7-9
j_call: TRBJ1-2
clone_size: few
cdr3_aa: CASSLARRGRRNGYTF

d_call: -
v_call: TRBV11-2
j_call: TRBJ1-2
clone_size: once
cdr3_aa: CASSLQGIYGYTF